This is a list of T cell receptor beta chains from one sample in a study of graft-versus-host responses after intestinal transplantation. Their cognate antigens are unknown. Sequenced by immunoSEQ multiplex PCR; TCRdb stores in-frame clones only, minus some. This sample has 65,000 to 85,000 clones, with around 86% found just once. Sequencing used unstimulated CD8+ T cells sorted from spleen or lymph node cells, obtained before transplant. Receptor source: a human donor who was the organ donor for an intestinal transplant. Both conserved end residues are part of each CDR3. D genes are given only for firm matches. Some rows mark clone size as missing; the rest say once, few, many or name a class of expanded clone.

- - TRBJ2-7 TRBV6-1 TGTGCCAGCAATCCCTTGGATAACGAGCAGTACTTC CASNPLDNEQYF
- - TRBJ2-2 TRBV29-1 TGCAGCGTTTCCGGTGGGGCGGTATTAAACACCGGGGAGCTGTTTTTT CSVSGGAVLNTGELFF
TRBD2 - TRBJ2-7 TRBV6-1 TGTGCCAGCAGTTCCCTTGGACTAGCCTACGAGCAGTACTTC CASSSLGLAYEQYF
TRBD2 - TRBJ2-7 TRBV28 TGTGCCAGCAGTTTAAGGGGTGGGGTAGACGGACTAGGGTCCTACGAGCAGTACTTC CASSLRGGVDGLGSYEQYF
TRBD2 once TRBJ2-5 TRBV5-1 TGCGCCAGCAGCCTTAGCGGGGGGGCCGGGACCCAGTACTTC CASSLSGGAGTQYF
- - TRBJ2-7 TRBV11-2 TGTGCCAGCTCCGGGGTGTTTCCCGAGCAGTACTTC CASSGVFPEQYF
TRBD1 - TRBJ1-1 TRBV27 TGTGCCAGCAGTTTACAAGGTCCGGGACAGCAGGTACCGTCGAACACTGAAGCTTTCTTT CASSLQGPGQQVPSNTEAFF
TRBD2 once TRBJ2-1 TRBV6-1 TGTGCCAGCGTTTTCTTAGCGGGGGGTTGGGATGAGCAGTTCTTC CASVFLAGGWDEQFF
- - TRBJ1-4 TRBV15 TGTGCCACCAGCAGAGATTGGTCGACTAATGAAAAACTGTTTTTT CATSRDWSTNEKLFF
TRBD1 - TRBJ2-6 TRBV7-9 TGTGCCAGCAGCCATGGACAGGGCCTCTCTGGGGCCAACGTCCTGACTTTC CASSHGQGLSGANVLTF
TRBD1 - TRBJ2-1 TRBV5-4 TGTGCCAGCAGCTTGCCGACAGGGGACGATGAGCAGTTCTTC CASSLPTGDDEQFF
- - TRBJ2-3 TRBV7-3 TGTGCCAGCAGCTTAGATCTCGCAGATACGCAGTATTTT CASSLDLADTQYF
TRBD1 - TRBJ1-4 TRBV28 TGTGCCAGCAGTTTATTAGTTGGGACAGGCGATGAAAAACTGTTTTTT CASSLLVGTGDEKLFF
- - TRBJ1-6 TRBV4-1 TGCGCCAGCAGCCAAGATTTGAGACAGCTCAATTCACCCCTCCACTTT CASSQDLRQLNSPLHF
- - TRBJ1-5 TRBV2 TGTGCCAGCACCGAGCAGGGGAGCAGCAATCAGCCCCAGCATTTT CASTEQGSSNQPQHF
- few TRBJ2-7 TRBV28 TGTGCCAGCAGCCCCGACAGGGAGCAGTACTTC CASSPDREQYF
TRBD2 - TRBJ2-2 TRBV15 TGTGCCACCAGCAGAGATTTGGCTAGCGGGGCGGCCGGGGAGCTGTTTTTT CATSRDLASGAAGELFF
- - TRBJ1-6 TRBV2 TGTGCCAGGGGAAAGGGAAATTCACCCCTCCACTTT CARGKGNSPLHF
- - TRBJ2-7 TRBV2 TGTGCCACCCTTAAGTTCATTGACTACGAGCAGTACTTC CATLKFIDYEQYF
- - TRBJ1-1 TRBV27 TGTGCCAGCAGCTCTACTGGAATCACTGAAGCTTTCTTT CASSSTGITEAFF
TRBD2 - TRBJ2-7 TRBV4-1 TGCGCCAGCAGCCTCTCGGGACTAGCGGGGGCCCTCCCCTCCTACGAGCAGTACTTC CASSLSGLAGALPSYEQYF
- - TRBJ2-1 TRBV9 TGTGCCAGCAGCGTAGCTCAGGGGTATGAGCAGTTCTTC CASSVAQGYEQFF
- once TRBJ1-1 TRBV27 TGTGCCAGCAGTTTAAGTAGGGGGGGCACTGAAGCTTTCTTT CASSLSRGGTEAFF
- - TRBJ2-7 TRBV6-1 TGTGCCAGCAGTTTTACCTCCCCCGGGGGGCAGGAGCAGTACTTC CASSFTSPGGQEQYF
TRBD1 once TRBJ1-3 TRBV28 TGTGCCAGCAGTTTTTGGACAGGGACCTCTGGAAACACCATATATTTT CASSFWTGTSGNTIYF
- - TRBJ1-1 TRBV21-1 TGTGCCAGCAGCAAACTTGGGTCCGGGGAGAGAGAGTCTACTGAAGCTTTCTTT CASSKLGSGERESTEAFF
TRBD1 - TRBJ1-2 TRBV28 TGTGCCAGCAGTTTATTTGTACAGGGGAGGTATGGCTACACCTTC CASSLFVQGRYGYTF